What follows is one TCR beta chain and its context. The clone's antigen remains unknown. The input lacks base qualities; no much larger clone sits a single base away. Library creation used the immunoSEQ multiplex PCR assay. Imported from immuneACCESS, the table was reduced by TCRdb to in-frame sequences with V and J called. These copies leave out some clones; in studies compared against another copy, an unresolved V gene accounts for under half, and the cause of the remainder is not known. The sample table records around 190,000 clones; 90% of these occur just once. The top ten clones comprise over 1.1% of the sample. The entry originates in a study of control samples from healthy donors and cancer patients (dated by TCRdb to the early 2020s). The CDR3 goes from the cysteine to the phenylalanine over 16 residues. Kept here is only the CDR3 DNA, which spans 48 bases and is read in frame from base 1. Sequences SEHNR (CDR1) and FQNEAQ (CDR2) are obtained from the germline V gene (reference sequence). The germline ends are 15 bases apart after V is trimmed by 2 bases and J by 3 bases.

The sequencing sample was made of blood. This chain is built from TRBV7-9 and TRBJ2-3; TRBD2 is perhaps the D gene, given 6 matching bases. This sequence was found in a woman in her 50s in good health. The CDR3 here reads CASSLLAWGETDTQYF. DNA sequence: TGTGCCAGCAGCTTATTAGCGTGGGGGGAGACAGATACGCAGTATTTT.